This TCR beta chain was found in a study of PD-1 blockade in classical Hodgkin lymphoma. Across the study: Every 2 weeks, patients had 3 mg/kg nivolumab intravenously. Findings and limits, study-wide: Reports described newly diagnosed patients as having lower baseline TCR diversity than healthy donors. Complete responders matched newly diagnosed patients in baseline diversity.

The repertoire was sequenced with immunoSEQ multiplex PCR; TCRdb's copy has only in-frame clones and lacks some. The table lists 40,000 to 45,000 clones, 78% of them singletons. As to this clone: The antigen remains undetermined.

The length of the CDR3 is 15 residues. Trimming removed 3 bases from V and 1 base from J, with 12 bases in between. Germline V lookup: CDR1 KGHSH, CDR2 LQKENI. Every patient relapsed after autologous stem cell transplantation, and brentuximab vedotin exposure varied. Sample: peripheral blood mononuclear cells (PBMCs), taken at baseline. The source is a human donor with classical Hodgkin lymphoma. The chain combines TRBV18 with TRBJ1-2; tentative D call: TRBD1 (5 bases). CDR3 protein: CASSPVTDFNYGYTF. The DNA of the CDR3 is TGTGCCAGCTCACCTGTGACAGACTTTAACTATGGCTACACCTTC.